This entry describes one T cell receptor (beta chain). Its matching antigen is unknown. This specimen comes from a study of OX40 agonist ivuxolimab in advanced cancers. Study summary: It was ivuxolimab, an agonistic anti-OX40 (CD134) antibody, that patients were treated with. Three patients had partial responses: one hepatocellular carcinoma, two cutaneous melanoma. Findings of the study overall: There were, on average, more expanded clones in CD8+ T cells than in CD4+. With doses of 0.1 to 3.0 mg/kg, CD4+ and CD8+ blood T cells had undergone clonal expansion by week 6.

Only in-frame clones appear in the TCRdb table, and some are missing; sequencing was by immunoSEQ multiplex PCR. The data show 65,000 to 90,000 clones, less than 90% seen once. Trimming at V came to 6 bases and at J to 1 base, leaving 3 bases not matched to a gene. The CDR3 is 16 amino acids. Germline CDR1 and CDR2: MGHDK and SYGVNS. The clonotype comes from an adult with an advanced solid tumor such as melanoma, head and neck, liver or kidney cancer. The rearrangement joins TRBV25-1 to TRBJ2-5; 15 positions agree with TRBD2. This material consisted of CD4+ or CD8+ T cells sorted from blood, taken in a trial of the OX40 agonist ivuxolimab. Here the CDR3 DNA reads TGTGCCAGCAGCGGACTAGCGGGAGGGTTCCAAGAGACCCAGTACTTC. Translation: CASSGLAGGFQETQYF.